The rows below give T cell receptor beta chains drawn from one sample of a study of spatial heterogeneity in lung cancer. TCRdb reprocessed the 5' RACE reads with MiXCR, giving one entry per CDR3 protein. The sample contains under 80,000 distinct CDR3 sequences, approximately 6% of which appear only once. Sequencing used PBMCs, obtained at surgery. Every receptor here comes from a female donor with early-stage non-small cell lung cancer. The CDR3 runs from the conserved cysteine through the conserved F or W. D genes are given only for firm matches. The size entry is marked missing in some rows and otherwise reads once, few, many or a size class.

d_call	v_call	j_call	clone_size	cdr3_aa	cdr3_nt
NA	TRBV2	TRBJ1-1	NA	CASSPGQANTEAFF	TGTGCCAGCAGTCCGGGACAAGCGAACACTGAAGCTTTCTTT
NA	TRBV27	TRBJ2-7	many	CASSPRTVSYEQYF	TGTGCCAGCAGTCCGAGGACAGTCTCCTACGAGCAGTACTTC
NA	TRBV29-1	TRBJ1-1	many	CSALNTEAFF	TGCAGCGCCCTGAACACTGAAGCTTTCTTT
NA	TRBV19	TRBJ2-2	few	CASSIGGRRSTGELFF	TGTGCCAGTAGTATTGGGGGGAGACGTAGCACCGGGGAGCTGTTTTTT
NA	TRBV28	TRBJ1-5	few	CASSSYPHTGNQPQHF	TGTGCCAGCAGTTCTTACCCTCATACAGGGAATCAGCCCCAGCATTTT
NA	TRBV7-3	TRBJ1-5	many	CASSLTRDTGQPQHF	TGTGCCAGCAGCTTAACCCGGGACACGGGTCAGCCCCAGCATTTT
NA	TRBV24-1	TRBJ1-4	many	CATNDGYNEKLFF	TGTGCCACCAACGACGGCTATAATGAAAAACTGTTTTTT
NA	TRBV27	TRBJ1-5	many	CASSKTQGGQPQHF	TGTGCCAGCAGTAAAACGCAGGGTGGGCAGCCCCAGCATTTT
TRBD2	TRBV7-7	TRBJ2-5	NA	CASSLEQGGYETQYF	TGTGCCAGCAGCTTAGAGCAGGGAGGGTATGAGACCCAGTACTTC
TRBD2	TRBV12-3/TRBV12-4	TRBJ2-3	few	CASSSPSGGYTDTQYF	TGTGCCAGCAGTTCCCCTAGCGGGGGTTACACAGATACGCAGTATTTT
NA	TRBV6-5	TRBJ2-2	many	CASSYYRGLGGELFF	TGTGCCAGCAGTTATTACCGGGGGCTCGGCGGGGAGCTGTTTTTT
TRBD1	TRBV28	TRBJ1-5	few	CASSPGQYSNQPQHF	TGTGCCAGCAGTCCGGGACAGTATAGCAATCAGCCCCAGCATTTT
NA	TRBV20-1	TRBJ2-7	NA	CSAKGPYEQYF	TGCAGTGCTAAAGGACCCTACGAGCAGTACTTC
NA	TRBV12-3/TRBV12-4	TRBJ2-3	many	CASSLTSQSTDTQYF	TGTGCCAGCAGTTTAACTAGCCAAAGCACAGATACGCAGTATTTT
NA	TRBV9	TRBJ2-3	many	CASSPLRGGGVADTQYF	TGTGCCAGCAGCCCGTTACGAGGAGGCGGGGTGGCAGATACGCAGTATTTT
NA	TRBV20-1	TRBJ1-1	NA	CSARKPSGTNIEAFF	TGCAGTGCTAGGAAACCTTCAGGGACGAACATTGAAGCTTTCTTT
NA	TRBV9	TRBJ1-2	few	CASSVQGPVFHF	TGTGCCAGCAGCGTACAGGGGCCCGTCTTCCACTTC
TRBD1	TRBV28	TRBJ2-7	many	CASSSMGDSTYEQYF	TGTGCCAGCAGCTCTATGGGGGACAGCACCTACGAGCAGTACTTC
TRBD2	TRBV6-2/TRBV6-3	TRBJ2-3	many	CASSPSGTRADTQYF	TGTGCCAGCAGTCCTAGCGGGACCAGGGCAGATACGCAGTATTTT
NA	TRBV9	TRBJ2-3	NA	CASSVMGRPDTQYF	TGTGCCAGCAGCGTCATGGGGCGACCAGATACGCAGTATTTT
TRBD1	TRBV5-6	TRBJ1-6	many	CASSLADRVNSPLHF	TGTGCCAGCAGCTTGGCGGACAGGGTGAATTCACCCCTCCACTTT
TRBD2	TRBV6-2/TRBV6-3	TRBJ2-7	many	CASSWRLAGGESYEQYF	TGTGCCAGCAGTTGGAGGCTAGCGGGAGGGGAGTCCTACGAGCAGTACTTC
NA	TRBV2	TRBJ2-7	many	CASSEPSYEQYF	TGTGCCAGCAGTGAGCCCTCCTACGAGCAGTACTTC
TRBD2	TRBV19	TRBJ2-1	NA	CASSLQTSGPSAEQFF	TGTGCCAGTAGCCTCCAGACTAGCGGGCCCTCGGCTGAGCAGTTCTTC
NA	TRBV29-1	TRBJ1-1	NA	CSVEPGYQGTEAFF	TGCAGCGTTGAGCCGGGGTACCAGGGCACTGAAGCTTTCTTT
TRBD1	TRBV5-1	TRBJ2-5	NA	CASSSTGGQETQYF	TGCGCCAGCAGCTCCACAGGGGGGCAAGAGACCCAGTACTTC
TRBD1	TRBV20-1	TRBJ2-6	many	CSARVRDRGYGANVLTF	TGCAGTGCTAGAGTACGGGACAGGGGATATGGGGCCAACGTCCTGACTTTC
NA	TRBV7-9	TRBJ1-1	few	CAAASQPNTEAFF	TGTGCCGCCGCAAGTCAACCGAACACTGAAGCTTTCTTT
NA	TRBV7-7	TRBJ2-5	NA	CASSLFSGYQETQYF	TGTGCTAGCAGCTTATTCTCAGGGTACCAAGAGACCCAGTACTTC
TRBD1	TRBV7-3	TRBJ2-1	few	CASSGQGERLDEQFF	TGTGCCAGCAGTGGACAGGGGGAAAGGTTGGATGAGCAGTTCTTC
TRBD2	TRBV19	TRBJ2-1	NA	CASNLALAPYNEQFF	TGTGCCAGTAACCTCGCACTAGCGCCTTACAATGAGCAGTTCTTC
TRBD1	TRBV27	TRBJ1-2	medium-sized	CASSDRERYGYTF	TGTGCCAGCTCGGACAGGGAGAGGTATGGCTACACCTTC